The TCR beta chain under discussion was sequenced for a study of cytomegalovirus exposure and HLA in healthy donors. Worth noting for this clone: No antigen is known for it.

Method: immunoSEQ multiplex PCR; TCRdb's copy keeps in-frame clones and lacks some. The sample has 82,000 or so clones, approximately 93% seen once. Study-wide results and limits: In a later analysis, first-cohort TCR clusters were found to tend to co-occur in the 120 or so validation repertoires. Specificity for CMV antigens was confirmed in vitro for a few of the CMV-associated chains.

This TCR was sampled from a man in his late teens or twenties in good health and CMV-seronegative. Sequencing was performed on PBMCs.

The CDR3: CASSQLTGGGNSNQPQHF. CDR3 sequence (DNA): TGTGCCAGCAGTCAGTTGACAGGGGGCGGGAATAGCAATCAGCCCCAGCATTTT. The chain employs TRBV28 and TRBJ1-5, with 10 bases aligning to TRBD1. Germline assignment: CDR1 MDHEN and CDR2 SYDVKM. CDR3 length equals 18 residues. Germline trimming cut 5 bases from V and 0 bases from J; bases unmatched to any gene: 10.